This entry lists 26 T cell receptor beta chains sequenced from one sample in a study of blood T cell repertoires in COVID-19. TCRdb's copy holds only in-frame clones and misses some; the assay was immunoSEQ multiplex PCR. The sample holds approximately 250,000 clones, almost 85% seen once. Sequencing was performed on PBMCs or T cells enriched from blood (not recorded which). The receptors come from a woman in her 50s with acute COVID-19.

This clone was recorded a few times. The chain has TRBV30 and TRBJ1-4; weak D call: TRBD1 (5 bases). The V gene's germline CDR1 is GTSNPN and CDR2 SVGIG (reference sequence). The CDR3 is 14 amino acids. Trimming removed 0 bases from V and 4 bases from J, with 9 bases in between. DNA for the CDR3: TGTGCCTGGAGTGTAGGGCAGGGTAATGAAAAACTGTTTTTT. The encoded protein is CAWSVGQGNEKLFF.

The chain carries TRBV11-2 and TRBJ1-3, with unresolved D. V gave up 0 bases and J gave up 0 bases, with 12 bases separating them. Germline V CDR1 and CDR2: SGHAT, FQNNGV. This CDR3 spans 17 amino acids. For the CDR3, the DNA is TGTGCCAGCAGCTTAGATTCTGGAGCCAGCTCTGGAAACACCATATATTTT. Amino acids: CASSLDSGASSGNTIYF.

CDR3 residues: CASSSDRPTGGNTEAFF. CDR3 sequence (DNA): TGTGCCAGCAGCTCCGACCGACCTACAGGGGGGAACACTGAAGCTTTCTTT. The chain joins TRBV5-5 to TRBJ1-1, with 8 bases aligning to TRBD1. The J segment lost 1 base and the V segment lost 3 bases, leaving 11 bases of the junction unmatched. This CDR3 has 17 residues. CDR1 and CDR2 (germline): SGHKS, YYEKEE (reference sequence).

This chain links TRBV9 with TRBJ1-1, with 9 bases lining up with TRBD1. Per germline, CDR1 SGDLS and CDR2 YYNGEE. The trim removed 0 bases at V and 1 base at J, leaving 7 bases unmatched. The CDR3 runs 17 residues. The DNA for the CDR3 is TGTGCCAGCAGCGTAGGGGGGACAGGGTTAGAGAACACTGAAGCTTTCTTT. It yields the protein CASSVGGTGLENTEAFF.

The chain is built from TRBV5-1 and TRBJ2-7, with D possibly matching TRBD2 (6 bases). CDR1 SGHRS and CDR2 YFSETQ come from the germline V gene. CDR3 length: 14 amino acids. Trimming removed 4 bases at V and 3 bases at J, with 14 bases between. CDR3 in DNA: TGCGCCAGCAGCGGTGGAGGGAAAATCTACGAGCAGTACTTC. Amino acid sequence: CASSGGGKIYEQYF. The whole variable domain, remainder taken from reference TRBV5-1 and TRBJ2-7, is KAGVTQTPRYLIKTRGQQVTLSCSPISGHRSVSWYQQTPGQGLQFLFEYFSETQRNKGNFPGRFSGRQFSNSRSEMNVSTLELGDSALYLCASSGGGKIYEQYFGPGTRLTVT.

V usage is TRBV7-2 and J usage is TRBJ1-5; 8 nucleotides agree with TRBD1. The CDR3 is 16 amino acids. Looked up from germline, CDR1 is SGHTA and CDR2 is FQGNSA. Losses at the gene ends were 6 bases for V and 0 bases for J; bases not matched to a gene: 7. The CDR3 DNA reads as TGTGCCAGCAGTCGAATGGGACAGGTTAGCAATCAGCCCCAGCATTTT. It codes for CASSRMGQVSNQPQHF.

The chain combines TRBV7-2 with TRBJ2-4; tentatively, D is TRBD2 (5 bases). CDR3 length equals 13 residues. Trimming cost V 2 bases and J 9 bases, with 11 bases left between them. The germline V gene has CDR1 SGHTA and CDR2 FQGNSA. Here the CDR3 DNA reads TGTGCCAGCAGCTTAAAGGAGGTGGGCATTCAGTACTTC. Protein product: CASSLKEVGIQYF.

The CDR3 is CASSYSDSLRGYTF. CDR3 in DNA: TGTGCCAGCAGTTACTCGGACTCTCTGCGGGGCTACACCTTC. This rearrangement joins TRBV6-5 to TRBJ1-2; D gene uncertain. V dropped 0 bases and J dropped 8 bases, with 13 bases sitting between them. Germline CDR1 is MNHEY and CDR2 is SVGAGI. The CDR3 contains 14 residues.

This rearrangement joins TRBV6-5 to TRBJ2-7; unclear D gene. Germline CDR1 reads MNHEY; CDR2 reads SVGAGI. The CDR3 is 13 amino acids. Trimming removed 5 bases at V and 7 bases at J, with 15 bases between. The CDR3 nucleotides read TGTGCCAGCAGTCCTGGAACAACGGGTGAGCAGTACTTC. Translation: CASSPGTTGEQYF.

V and J are TRBV6-5 and TRBJ1-2; weak D call: TRBD1 (5 bases). Looked up from germline, CDR1 is MNHEY and CDR2 is SVGAGI. V lost 6 bases and J lost 0, with 8 bases in between. The CDR3 sequence is 13 residues long. The CDR3 sequence is CASRDTSNYGYTF. CDR3 nucleotides: TGTGCCAGCAGGGACACCTCTAACTATGGCTACACCTTC.

The rearrangement uses TRBV3-1 (or the pseudogene TRBV3-2) and TRBJ2-3; a weak D match, TRBD2 (7 bases). This CDR3 comprises 15 residues. The germline V gene encodes CDR1 LGHDT and CDR2 YNNKEL (reference sequence). Trimming removed 1 base from V and 3 bases from J, with 11 bases in between. CDR3 sequence reads: CASSQGTAGTDTQYF. In DNA form, the CDR3 reads TGTGCCAGCAGCCAAGGGACAGCGGGGACAGATACGCAGTATTTT.

This clone occurred a few times. The chain joins TRBV10-3 to TRBJ1-3; the D is unclear. V lost 6 bases, J lost 0 bases, and 6 bases lay in between. Germline assignment: CDR1 ENHRY and CDR2 SYGVKD. This CDR3 is 13 amino acids long. DNA for the CDR3: TGTGCCATCAGCCCAGACTCTGGAAACACCATATATTTT. It codes for CAISPDSGNTIYF.

V and J are TRBV5-4 and TRBJ1-1, with 7 bases aligning to TRBD1. Germline CDR1 SGHNT, CDR2 YYREEE (reference sequence). The CDR3 is 13 residues long. V dropped 8 bases and J dropped 0; count of bases not matched to a gene: 4. CDR3 bases: TGTGCCAGTTTCGGGACAGTGAACACTGAAGCTTTCTTT. Translation: CASFGTVNTEAFF.

The chain uses TRBV5-6 and TRBJ2-1, with 7 bases identical to TRBD1. Germline CDR1 is SGHDT and CDR2 is YYEEEE. Unmatched junction bases numbered 10, after V lost 4 bases and J lost 6 bases. The CDR3 extends over 15 amino acids. Here the CDR3 reads CASSPDRVRINEQFF. As DNA, the CDR3 is TGTGCCAGCAGCCCCGACAGGGTGAGGATCAATGAGCAGTTCTTC.

V usage is TRBV30 and J usage is TRBJ1-4; 8 bases map to TRBD1. V was clipped by 4 bases and J by 4 bases; unmatched bases: 14. Germline values: CDR1 GTSNPN, CDR2 SVGIG (reference sequence). The CDR3 extends over 17 amino acids. In nucleotides, the CDR3 is TGTGCCTGGAACCGAGGAGGGACAGGAGGGGTTAATGAAAAACTGTTTTTT. It is translated as CAWNRGGTGGVNEKLFF. The whole variable domain, remainder taken from reference TRBV30 and TRBJ1-4, is SQTIHQWPATLVQPVGSPLSLECTVEGTSNPNLYWYRQAAGRGLQLLFYSVGIGQISSEVPQNLSASRPQDRQFILSSKKLLLSDSGFYLCAWNRGGTGGVNEKLFFGSGTQLSVL.

The CDR3 protein is CASSPAGTGGLNTEAFF. As DNA, the CDR3 is TGTGCCAGCAGTCCAGCCGGGACAGGGGGCTTGAACACTGAAGCTTTCTTT. The J gene is TRBJ1-1, the V gene TRBV27; 12 nucleotides match TRBD1. The V gene end was trimmed by 5 bases and the J gene end by 0 bases; junction bases not matched to a gene: 7. CDR1 MNHEY and CDR2 SMNVEV come from the germline V gene (reference sequence). The CDR3 is made up of 17 amino acids.

The chain uses TRBV18 and TRBJ2-7; 7 nucleotides agree with TRBD2. Trimming cost V 6 bases and J 5 bases; bases outside gene matches: 7. The germline V gene encodes CDR1 KGHSH and CDR2 LQKENI. The CDR3 consists of 13 residues. CDR3: CASSAWGGDEQYF. CDR3 coding DNA: TGTGCCAGCTCCGCCTGGGGGGGAGACGAGCAGTACTTC.

A single count supports this clone. The chain couples TRBV19 to TRBJ1-1; 8 positions agree with TRBD1. The germline V gene has CDR1 LNHDA and CDR2 SQIVND (reference sequence). The CDR3 extends over 14 amino acids. With 5 bases clipped from V and 3 bases from J, the junction kept 5 bases outside the gene matches. CDR3 amino acids: CASSPDRGHTEAFF. The CDR3 coding sequence is TGTGCCAGTAGTCCTGACAGGGGTCACACTGAAGCTTTCTTT.

The J gene is TRBJ2-3, the V gene TRBV6-4, with TRBD1 matching 7 bases. This CDR3 spans 15 amino acids. Germline assignment: CDR1 MRHNA and CDR2 SNTAGT. The V segment lost 0 bases and the J segment 0 bases; nucleotides outside the gene matches: 0. CDR3 sequence (DNA): TGTGCCAGCAGTGACTCGGGACAGAGCACAGATACGCAGTATTTT. This gives the protein CASSDSGQSTDTQYF.

A few counts support this clone. The chain combines TRBV13 with TRBJ2-2, with D maybe TRBD2 (5 bases). CDR1 and CDR2 (germline): PRHDT, FYEKMQ (reference sequence). The CDR3 runs 16 residues. Trimming removed 7 bases at V and 6 bases at J, with 21 bases between. CDR3 sequence: CASTTSGVMIAGELFF. The CDR3 coding sequence is TGTGCCAGCACCACGTCCGGGGTGATGATCGCCGGGGAGCTGTTTTTT.

Written as DNA, the CDR3 is TGTGCCAGCAGCGCCGGGACAGATGGCTACACCTTC. It codes for CASSAGTDGYTF. This chain uses TRBV3-1 (or the pseudogene TRBV3-2) with TRBJ1-2; 7 bases are a match to TRBD1. There are 12 residues in the CDR3. V dropped 5 bases and J dropped 6; count of bases not matched to a gene: 3. Germline V gene data show CDR1 as LGHDT and CDR2 as YNNKEL (reference sequence).

The chain carries TRBV11-2 and TRBJ1-5; no reliable D call. The CDR3 totals 14 residues. The germline V gene has CDR1 SGHAT and CDR2 FQNNGV. Deletions cut 0 bases from V and 7 bases from J, with 10 bases between. The CDR3 bases are TGTGCCAGCAGCTTAGATCGTTCGGGGCAGCCCCAGCATTTT. Amino acid sequence: CASSLDRSGQPQHF.

This chain links TRBV5-1 with TRBJ1-5; 8 positions agree with TRBD1. There are 16 residues in the CDR3. V dropped 4 bases and J dropped 0; count of bases not matched to a gene: 6. CDR1 and CDR2 (germline): SGHRS, YFSETQ. CDR3 bases: TGCGCCAGCAGCCTCCCCGACAGGGGTAGCAATCAGCCCCAGCATTTT. It is translated as CASSLPDRGSNQPQHF. The full variable domain, its missing parts supplied by reference TRBV5-1 and TRBJ1-5, is KAGVTQTPRYLIKTRGQQVTLSCSPISGHRSVSWYQQTPGQGLQFLFEYFSETQRNKGNFPGRFSGRQFSNSRSEMNVSTLELGDSALYLCASSLPDRGSNQPQHFGDGTRLSIL.

This chain joins TRBV7-2 and TRBJ1-2, with D possibly TRBD1 on 6 matching bases. Looked up from germline, CDR1 is SGHTA and CDR2 is FQGNSA. The CDR3 is 12 amino acids. V was trimmed by 2 bases and J by 6 bases, leaving 7 bases between them. The CDR3 region is CASSLQGNGYTF. The CDR3 DNA is TGTGCCAGCAGCTTACAGGGGAATGGCTACACCTTC.

This clone is a singleton in its sample. The chain couples TRBV6-5 to TRBJ1-1; the D is unclear. The ends were cut back, 6 bases at V and 2 bases at J, with 13 bases in the middle. CDR1 and CDR2 (germline): MNHEY, SVGAGI. The CDR3 has 14 residues. The CDR3 region has the DNA TGTGCCAGCAGGCCCATACAGAAAAACACTGAAGCTTTCTTT. Its protein is CASRPIQKNTEAFF.

This rearrangement joins TRBV4-3 to TRBJ2-7; weak D call: TRBD2 (6 bases). This CDR3 spans 16 amino acids. CDR1 and CDR2 (germline): LGHNA, YSLEER. Trimming removed 1 base from V and 0 bases from J, with 13 bases in between. CDR3 in amino acids: CASSQGGGIPSYEQYF. The CDR3 DNA follows: TGCGCCAGCAGCCAAGGGGGCGGGATACCCTCCTACGAGCAGTACTTC.